Each of the 18 T cell receptor beta chains below was sequenced from the same sample in a study of T-cell memory formation after mild COVID-19. TCRdb called the 5' RACE reads again in MiXCR, with one record for every CDR3 protein. Counted here are about 400,000 distinct CDR3 sequences, roughly 18% occurring once; the ten biggest clones make up 20% to 25%. Material for sequencing was PBMCs or a T cell subset sorted from them (not recorded which). Receptors originate from a man younger than 30 who had mild COVID-19 (a few samples of this study predate the infection). Cell type and time point are not known.

This chain uses TRBV28 with TRBJ2-7, with D tentatively TRBD1 (6 bases). Trimming cost V 3 bases and J 2 bases, with 17 bases left between them. Germline V lookup: CDR1 MDHEN, CDR2 SYDVKM. The CDR3 runs 16 residues. CDR3 amino acids: CASSFGLDRIPYEQYV. CDR3 in DNA: TGTGCCAGCAGTTTCGGTCTAGACAGGATTCCCTACGAGCAGTACGTC.

The rearrangement links TRBV10-3 to TRBJ1-1; possible D gene TRBD1, 6 bases. Germline lookup yields CDR1 ENHRY and CDR2 SYGVKD. V was trimmed by 3 bases and J by 3 bases, leaving 8 bases between them. This CDR3 is built from 13 residues. This chain's CDR3 is CAISEGGYTEAFF. The DNA for the CDR3 is TGTGCCATCAGTGAAGGGGGGTACACTGAAGCTTTCTTT.

V and J are TRBV9 and TRBJ2-7, with D possibly being TRBD1 or TRBD2 (5 bases each). Germline V gene data show CDR1 as SGDLS and CDR2 as YYNGEE. The CDR3 contains 13 residues. The V end was cut by 3 bases, the J end by 3 bases, with 10 bases between. The CDR3 DNA is TGTGCCAGCAGCGGTGGGGACCTCTACGAGCAGTACTTC. This translates into CASSGGDLYEQYF. The variable domain in full, completed from reference TRBV9 and TRBJ2-7, reads DSGVTQTPKHLITATGQRVTLRCSPRSGDLSVYWYQQSLDQGLQFLIQYYNGEERAKGNILERFSAQQFPDLHSELNLSSLELGDSALYFCASSGGDLYEQYFGPGTRLTVT.

The rearrangement uses TRBV9 and TRBJ1-4, with D unresolved. Germline V gives CDR1 SGDLS, CDR2 YYNGEE. The CDR3 contains 15 residues. The V and J ends lost 4 bases and 4 bases respectively, with 14 bases between them. The CDR3 coding sequence is TGTGCCAGCAGCCCCTCTGGCGTGGGTAATGAAAAACTGTTTTTT. It specifies CASSPSGVGNEKLFF.

This clonotype was observed at least ten times. The J gene is TRBJ2-1, the V gene TRBV28; D tentatively reads TRBD1 or TRBD2 (6 bases each). The CDR3 sequence is 15 residues long. The ends were cut back, 6 bases at V and 2 bases at J, with 14 bases in the middle. Germline V lookup: CDR1 MDHEN, CDR2 SYDVKM. The CDR3 spells CASSPTGRTYNEQFF. The DNA of the CDR3 is TGTGCCAGCAGCCCCACAGGGAGGACCTACAATGAGCAGTTCTTC.

This clonotype has only a few counts. The genes are TRBV20-1 and TRBJ1-1; D is undetermined. Trimming removed 6 bases from V and 2 bases from J, with 13 bases in between. CDR3 size: 13 residues. The V gene's germline CDR1 is DFQATT and CDR2 SNEGSKA (reference sequence). CDR3 DNA sequence: TGCAGTGCGGGTCGGGGAGCAAACACTGAAGCTTTCTTT. Translation: CSAGRGANTEAFF.

Only a few counts were recorded for this clonotype. The V gene is TRBV10-3, the J gene TRBJ2-5, with D hard to call. V shed 2 bases and J shed 5 bases, with 12 bases lying between them. There are 14 residues in the CDR3. Looked up from germline, CDR1 is ENHRY and CDR2 is SYGVKD. The DNA of the CDR3 is TGTGCCATCAGTGAGGGCAAACCGAGGGAGACCCAGTACTTC. It yields the protein CAISEGKPRETQYF.

V usage is TRBV12-3 or TRBV12-4 and J usage is TRBJ2-6; D may be TRBD2 (6 bases). V was clipped by 1 base and J by 0 bases, with 10 bases between them. The length of the CDR3 is 17 residues. The CDR3 sequence is CASSLGFGSSGANVLTF. In DNA form, the CDR3 reads TGTGCCAGCAGTTTAGGGTTCGGGAGCTCTGGGGCCAACGTCCTGACTTTC.

This clonotype was seen more than once but under ten times. The genes are TRBV10-3 and TRBJ1-1; D is perhaps TRBD1 (6 bases). Germline-derived CDR1 and CDR2 are ENHRY and SYGVKD. V gave up 5 bases and J gave up 4 bases, with 14 bases separating them. The CDR3 consists of 14 residues. The CDR3 nucleotides read TGTGCCATCAGTCTACAGGGTTCGGGCACTGAAGCTTTCTTT. Amino acids: CAISLQGSGTEAFF.

The rearrangement joins TRBV5-1 to TRBJ2-5; a weak D match, TRBD1 (6 bases). CDR3 length equals 14 residues. Germline assignment: CDR1 SGHRS and CDR2 YFSETQ. The V end was cut by 3 bases, the J end by 0 bases, with 9 bases between. In DNA, the CDR3 is TGCGCCAGCAGCTCCGGACAGCACCAAGAGACCCAGTACTTC. Translated: CASSSGQHQETQYF.

The gene calls are TRBV7-8 and TRBJ2-3, with D perhaps TRBD1 or TRBD2 (5 bases each). V was shortened by 3 bases and J by 5 bases, with 18 bases between the two germline ends. Germline CDR1 reads SGHVS; CDR2 reads FQNEAQ. The CDR3 has 16 residues. CDR3 nucleotide sequence: TGTGCCAGCAGCTTCCCACGGGGCGGCTTGGAAGATACGCAGTATTTT. Amino acids: CASSFPRGGLEDTQYF. Full variable domain (outside the CDR3, taken from reference TRBV7-8 and TRBJ2-3): GAGVSQSPRYKVAKRGQDVALRCDPISGHVSLFWYQQALGQGPEFLTYFQNEAQLDKSGLPSDRFFAERPEGSVSTLKIQRTQQEDSAVYLCASSFPRGGLEDTQYFGPGTRLTVL.

This clonotype was recorded a few times. This rearrangement joins TRBV7-2 to TRBJ1-2; D is unclear. The CDR3 consists of 15 residues. Germline loops: CDR1 SGHTA, CDR2 FQGNSA. Deletions cut 3 bases from V and 4 bases from J, with 15 bases between. CDR3 protein: CASSLGVGRSYGYTF. The CDR3 DNA reads TGTGCCAGCAGCTTGGGAGTAGGTAGATCCTATGGCTACACCTTC.

The chain recombines TRBV12-3 or TRBV12-4 with TRBJ2-7, with TRBD1 as a possible D gene (5 bases). The CDR3 runs 14 residues. V was cut by 3 bases and J by 6 bases, with 15 bases left in between. The CDR3, as DNA: TGTGCCAGCAGTTTGGGTCAGGGTTTCGTCGAGCAGTACTTC. Translating gives CASSLGQGFVEQYF.

There are many counts of this clonotype. The chain employs TRBV6-6 and TRBJ1-5; TRBD1 is a possible D gene (5 bases). The CDR3 spans 15 residues. Germline assignment: CDR1 MNHNY and CDR2 SVGAGI (reference sequence). V was clipped by 4 bases and J by 2 bases, with 12 bases between them. The CDR3: CASSFPREGNQPQHF. CDR3 sequence (DNA): TGTGCCAGCAGTTTCCCCAGGGAGGGCAATCAGCCCCAGCATTTT.

This sequence joins TRBV6-2 or TRBV6-3 and TRBJ1-2; D not resolved. Trimming stripped 4 bases from V and 0 bases from J, with 12 bases between. This CDR3 has 15 amino acids. CDR1 is MNHEY, CDR2 SVGEGT, per germline. The CDR3 loop is CASSWEVPANYGYTF. The CDR3 DNA is TGTGCCAGCAGTTGGGAGGTTCCAGCTAACTATGGCTACACCTTC.

This clonotype showed up just a few times. The V gene is TRBV29-1, the J gene TRBJ2-3; D unclear. Germline CDR1 is SQVTM and CDR2 is ANQGSEA. Trimming removed 2 bases from V and 5 bases from J, with 8 bases in between. CDR3 length: 12 amino acids. The chain's CDR3 is CSVEWVRDTQYF. As DNA, the CDR3 is TGCAGCGTTGAATGGGTAAGAGATACGCAGTATTTT.

This clonotype was observed a handful of times. CDR3 bases: TGCGCCAGCAGCCGAGACGGGGGCCAAGATACGCAGTATTTT. Its translation: CASSRDGGQDTQYF. The chain combines TRBV4-3 with TRBJ2-3; the D gene could be TRBD1 or TRBD2 (6 bases each). Trimming cost V 4 bases and J 5 bases, with 13 bases left between them. Per germline, CDR1 LGHNA and CDR2 YSLEER. This CDR3 is built from 14 residues.

This chain connects TRBV6-5 to TRBJ2-5, with D tentatively TRBD1 (5 bases). V lost 2 bases to trimming and J lost 1 base, with 5 bases between them. The CDR3 length is 13 residues. CDR1 MNHEY and CDR2 SVGAGI come from the germline V gene. In nucleotides, the CDR3 is TGTGCCAGCAGTTACCAGGGCCAAGAGACCCAGTACTTC. Residues: CASSYQGQETQYF.